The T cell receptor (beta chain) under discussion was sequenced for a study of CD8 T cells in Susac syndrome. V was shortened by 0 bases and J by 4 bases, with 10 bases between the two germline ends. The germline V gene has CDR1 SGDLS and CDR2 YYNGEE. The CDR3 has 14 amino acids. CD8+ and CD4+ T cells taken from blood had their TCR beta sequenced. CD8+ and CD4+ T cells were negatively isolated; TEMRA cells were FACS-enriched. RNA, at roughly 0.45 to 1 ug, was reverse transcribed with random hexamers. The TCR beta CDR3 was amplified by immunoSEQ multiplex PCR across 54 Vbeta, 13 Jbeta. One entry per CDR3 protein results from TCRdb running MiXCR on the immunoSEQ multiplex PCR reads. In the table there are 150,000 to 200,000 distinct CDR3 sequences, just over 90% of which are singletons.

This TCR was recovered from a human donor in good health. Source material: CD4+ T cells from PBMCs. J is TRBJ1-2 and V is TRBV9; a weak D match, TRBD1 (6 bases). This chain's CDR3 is CASSVEDSIYGYTF. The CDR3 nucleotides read TGTGCCAGCAGCGTAGAGGACAGCATCTATGGCTACACCTTC.